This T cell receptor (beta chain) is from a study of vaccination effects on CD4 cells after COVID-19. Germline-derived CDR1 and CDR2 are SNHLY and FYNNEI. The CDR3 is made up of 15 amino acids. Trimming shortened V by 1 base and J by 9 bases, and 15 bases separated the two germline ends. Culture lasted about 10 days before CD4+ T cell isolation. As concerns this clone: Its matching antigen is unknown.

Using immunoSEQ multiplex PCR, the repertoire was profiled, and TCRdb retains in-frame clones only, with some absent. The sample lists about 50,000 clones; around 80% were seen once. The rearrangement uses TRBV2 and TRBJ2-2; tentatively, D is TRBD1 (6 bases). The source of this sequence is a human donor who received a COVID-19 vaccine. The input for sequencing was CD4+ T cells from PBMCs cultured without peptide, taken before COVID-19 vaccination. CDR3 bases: TGTGCCAGCAGTGAAGGGGCAGGGGTAATAAGGGAGCTGTTTTTT. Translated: CASSEGAGVIRELFF.